The rows below give T cell receptor beta chains drawn from one sample of a study of T cell changes during pregnancy in multiple sclerosis. The protocol was immunoSEQ multiplex PCR, while the TCRdb copy is restricted to in-frame clones and leaves out a portion. This sample carries tens of thousands of clones, about 90% of them seen once, and the ten largest clones take 0.5%. The material sequenced was CD4+ T cells from peripheral blood mononuclear cells, taken in the third trimester of pregnancy. The receptors were gathered from a female donor with multiple sclerosis, enrolled in a pregnancy study. CDR3s include the opening cysteine and the closing phenylalanine or tryptophan.

J gene	V gene	CDR3 protein
TRBJ1-4	TRBV9	CASSPTPATNEKLFF
TRBJ2-7	TRBV25-1	CASSKTGYEQYF
TRBJ2-5	TRBV27	CASSLSSIGIGDMGTQYF
TRBJ1-5	TRBV28	CASSPWTAYEPQHF
TRBJ2-5	TRBV7-9	CASSSDRAGETQYF
TRBJ2-7	TRBV7-2	CASSLVAGANYEQYF
TRBJ2-1	TRBV30	CAWSIGSGGPQFF
TRBJ2-3	TRBV5-1	CASSLLAGTDTQYF
TRBJ1-5	TRBV21-1	CASSLTGRSNQPQHF
TRBJ1-6	TRBV7-9	CASNYQNSPLHF
TRBJ1-3	TRBV27	CASSLGGTGNTIYF
TRBJ2-3	TRBV30	CAWSVPDSLTDTQYF
TRBJ2-4	TRBV5-6	CASSVRAPGILAKNIQYF
TRBJ1-2	TRBV15	CATSRAYGVGYTF
TRBJ2-1	TRBV15	CATSREGGSYNEQFF
TRBJ1-4	TRBV5-4	CASSFRVSATNEKLFF
TRBJ2-1	TRBV7-9	CASSLAQGADSYNEQFF
TRBJ2-1	TRBV7-3	CASSLAGGRNEQFF
TRBJ1-1	TRBV7-9	CASRAPQEGTEAFF
TRBJ2-3	TRBV29-1	CSVVGLSTDTQYF
TRBJ1-1	TRBV5-8	CASRPFDRAAFF
TRBJ1-5	TRBV19	CASSLGRGDNQPQHF
TRBJ1-4	TRBV7-2	CASSLATGLNEKLFF
TRBJ1-4	TRBV14	CASSRSLGANEKLFF
TRBJ2-6	TRBV19	CAAQGGGFGTNVLTF
TRBJ1-6	TRBV7-2	CASSLGPGTGANSPLHF
TRBJ1-3	TRBV5-1	CASSLATEGASGNTIYF
TRBJ2-1	TRBV6-1	CASKGTGYNEQFF
TRBJ1-4	TRBV19	CASSVDRLATNEKLFF
TRBJ2-2	TRBV27	CASTSSPPGELFF
TRBJ1-2	TRBV7-9	CASSARGSNYGYTF
TRBJ1-2	TRBV18	CASSPMDRDYGYTF
TRBJ2-7	TRBV9	CASSSSPTGTYEQYF
TRBJ2-3	TRBV9	CASSVTSGEVSDTQYF
TRBJ1-6	TRBV13	CASRPGQGVNNSPLHF
TRBJ2-3	TRBV7-2	CASSLLAGGSTDTQYF
TRBJ1-5	TRBV7-9	CASSRPGGNQPQHF
TRBJ1-1	TRBV10-3	CAALQVGSPEAFF
TRBJ1-6	TRBV11-3	CASSLVATGPKHSPLHF
TRBJ1-6	TRBV18	CASSPGTENSPLHF
TRBJ1-6	TRBV4-1	CASSQAGTGNSPLHF
TRBJ2-5	TRBV5-6	CASSLPGLAGKETQYF
TRBJ1-1	TRBV7-2	CASSVTGTGGWTEAFF
TRBJ2-3	TRBV12-5	CASGLVISGGSTDTQYF
TRBJ2-5	TRBV4-1	CASSHPKGQVKNQETQYF
TRBJ1-2	TRBV28	CASSIPGLPYGYTF
TRBJ2-7	TRBV30	CASSSPYEQYF